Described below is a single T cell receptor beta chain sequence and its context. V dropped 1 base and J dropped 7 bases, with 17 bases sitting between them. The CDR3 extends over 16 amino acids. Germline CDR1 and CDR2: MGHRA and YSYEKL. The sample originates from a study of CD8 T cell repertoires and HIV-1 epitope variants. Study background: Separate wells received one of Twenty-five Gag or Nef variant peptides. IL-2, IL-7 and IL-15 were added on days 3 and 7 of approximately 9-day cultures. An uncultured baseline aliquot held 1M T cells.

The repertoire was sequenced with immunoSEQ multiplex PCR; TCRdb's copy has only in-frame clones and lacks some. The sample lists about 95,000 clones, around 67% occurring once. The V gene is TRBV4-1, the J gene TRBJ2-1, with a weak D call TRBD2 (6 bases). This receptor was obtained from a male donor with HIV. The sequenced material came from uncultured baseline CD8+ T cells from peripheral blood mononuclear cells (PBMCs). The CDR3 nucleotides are TGCGCCAGCAGCCAAGTTATCAGCGGGTCATTAAATGAGCAGTTCTTC. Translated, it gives CASSQVISGSLNEQFF.